This T cell receptor (beta chain) was captured in a study of cytomegalovirus exposure and HLA in healthy donors. Study-wide results and caveats: TCR beta chain V- and J-gene trimming was linked, in a later analysis, to a missense variant in DCLRE1C.

The germline gives CDR1 SQVTM, CDR2 ANQGSEA. Trimming cost V 3 bases and J 1 base, with 6 bases left between them. The CDR3 spans 12 residues. Vbeta (60) and Jbeta (13) primers were used in the PCR. The assay was immunoSEQ multiplex PCR, and TCRdb's table has in-frame clones only and misses some. Of about 150,000 clones listed, less than 85% were seen once; the top ten hold around 6.6%. A word on this clone: As yet, its antigen is unknown.

Though probably carrying unrecorded immune exposures, donors were nominally healthy at sampling. The sequence derives from a man aged 50 to 59 in good health and CMV-seropositive. The gene calls are TRBV29-1 and TRBJ1-1; D call uncertain. The sequencing sample was made of PBMCs. The CDR3 sequence: CSVDPRNTEAFF. CDR3 DNA sequence: TGCAGCGTTGACCCGAGGAACACTGAAGCTTTCTTT.